A single sample is the source of the 28 T cell receptor beta chains below, sequenced in a study of neurological immune-mediated disorders. Using its own MiXCR run on the 5' RACE reads, TCRdb lists one record per CDR3 protein. The table shows under 70,000 distinct CDR3 sequences, with 3.2% occurring only once. The sequenced material came from PBMCs. These receptors all stem from a woman aged 50 to 65 with multiple sclerosis.

This clonotype was recorded many times. J is TRBJ1-2 and V is TRBV7-9, with 7 nucleotides matching TRBD1. V trimming: 0 bases; J trimming: 4 bases; junction bases outside the gene matches: 8. This CDR3 spans 16 amino acids. The germline gives CDR1 SEHNR, CDR2 FQNEAQ (reference sequence). Here the CDR3 DNA reads TGTGCCAGCAGCTTAGCAGTAGGACAGGCAACCTATGGCTACACCTTC. Translation gives CASSLAVGQATYGYTF.

This clonotype was seen at least ten times. The V and J genes are TRBV6-5 and TRBJ2-3; a possible D gene is TRBD1 (5 bases). Trimming removed 2 bases from V and 6 bases from J, with 6 bases in between. Germline V lookup: CDR1 MNHEY, CDR2 SVGAGI. The CDR3 is made up of 12 amino acids. The CDR3 here is CASSYQGDTQYF. The CDR3 DNA follows: TGTGCCAGCAGTTACCAGGGTGATACGCAGTATTTT.

This clonotype was recorded at least ten times. The chain uses TRBV7-9 and TRBJ1-1; D may be TRBD1 (6 bases). Germline V gene sequence: CDR1 SEHNR, CDR2 FQNEAQ (reference sequence). The CDR3 covers 17 residues. Trimming removed 4 bases from V and 1 base from J, with 19 bases in between. CDR3 sequence reads: CASSSARGVGENTEAFF. DNA for the CDR3: TGTGCCAGCAGCTCCGCGAGGGGGGTTGGGGAGAACACTGAAGCTTTCTTT. Filled out from reference TRBV7-9 and TRBJ1-1, the complete variable domain reads DTGVSQNPRHKITKRGQNVTFRCDPISEHNRLYWYRQTLGQGPEFLTYFQNEAQLEKSRLLSDRFSAERPKGSFSTLEIQRTEQGDSAMYLCASSSARGVGENTEAFFGQGTRLTVV.

This clonotype was picked up many times. The genes are TRBV5-1 and TRBJ2-3; D may be TRBD1 or TRBD2 (6 bases each). The CDR3 loop spans 18 amino acids. The ends were cut back, 3 bases at V and 5 bases at J, with 25 bases in the middle. Germline CDR1 and CDR2: SGHRS and YFSETQ. Here the CDR3 reads CASSSDINLGGLRDTQYF. Written as DNA, the CDR3 is TGCGCCAGCAGCTCTGATATCAACCTGGGGGGCCTCAGAGATACGCAGTATTTT.

This clonotype was observed at least ten times. The chain has TRBV5-1 and TRBJ2-5; 8 nucleotides align to TRBD2. The germline CDR1 and CDR2 sequences are SGHRS and YFSETQ. V lost 4 bases, J lost 5 bases, and 7 bases stayed unmatched. There are 14 residues in the CDR3. Here the CDR3 reads CASSTGGPRETQYF. In nucleotides, the CDR3 is TGCGCCAGCAGCACGGGGGGGCCCCGGGAGACCCAGTACTTC.

This clonotype has a count of ten or more. The chain recombines TRBV29-1 with TRBJ1-1; D is undetermined. Trimming left V 5 bases short and J 1 base short, with 5 bases between. Germline V CDR1 and CDR2: SQVTM, ANQGSEA. The CDR3 length is 11 residues. The chain's CDR3 is CSVPGNTEAFF. CDR3 DNA sequence: TGCAGCGTTCCAGGGAACACTGAAGCTTTCTTT.

This clonotype was observed at least ten times. V usage is TRBV11-2 and J usage is TRBJ1-4, with 11 bases lining up with TRBD1. The trim removed 3 bases at V and 6 bases at J, leaving 3 bases unmatched. From germline, CDR1 is SGHAT and CDR2 FQNNGV. CDR3 size: 15 residues. CDR3 DNA: TGTGCCAGCAGCTTTACGGGACAGGGGGATGAAAAACTGTTTTTT. Translated, it gives CASSFTGQGDEKLFF. The full variable domain, rest sourced from reference TRBV11-2 and TRBJ1-4, is EAGVAQSPRYKIIEKRQSVAFWCNPISGHATLYWYQQILGQGPKLLIQFQNNGVVDDSQLPKDRFSAERLKGVDSTLKIQPAKLEDSAVYLCASSFTGQGDEKLFFGSGTQLSVL.

Many counts were recorded for this clonotype. J is TRBJ2-2 and V is TRBV3-1; D is possibly TRBD2 (6 bases). This CDR3 is 18 amino acids long. Germline V gene sequence: CDR1 LGHDT, CDR2 YNNKEL (reference sequence). Trimming left V 0 bases short and J 5 bases short, with 19 bases between. Here the CDR3 reads CASSQDGGSGSWTGELFF. Written as DNA, the CDR3 is TGTGCCAGCAGCCAAGATGGGGGGAGCGGATCGTGGACCGGGGAGCTGTTTTTT.

At least ten counts were recorded for this clonotype. CDR3 nucleotide sequence: TGTGCCAGCGGGCGGGCACGGGGGACCGGGGCCAACGTCCTGACTTTC. Residues: CASGRARGTGANVLTF. This chain joins TRBV6-5 and TRBJ2-6; D possibly corresponds to TRBD2 (6 bases). Germline V gene lookup returns CDR1 MNHEY and CDR2 SVGAGI. This CDR3 spans 16 amino acids. The V and J ends lost 8 bases and 4 bases respectively, with 18 bases between them.

This clonotype was detected ten times or more. The chain is built from TRBV20-1 and TRBJ2-7; TRBD2 might be the D (6 bases). CDR1 and CDR2 from the germline V gene are DFQATT and SNEGSKA (reference sequence). This CDR3 is built from 16 residues. V lost 0 bases to trimming and J lost 2 bases, with 17 bases between them. The CDR3 spells CSARDQSGGNPYEQYF. CDR3 nucleotide sequence: TGCAGTGCTAGAGATCAGAGTGGAGGGAACCCCTACGAGCAGTACTTC.

This clonotype was seen repeatedly, ten times or more. The rearrangement joins TRBV7-2 to TRBJ1-4, with D possibly TRBD1 on 5 matching bases. Germline values: CDR1 SGHTA, CDR2 FQGNSA. Trimming removed 5 bases at V and 0 bases at J, with 10 bases between. There are 15 residues in the CDR3. The CDR3 here is CASSLYRTTNEKLFF. The CDR3 coding sequence is TGTGCCAGCAGCCTGTACAGGACAACTAATGAAAAACTGTTTTTT. The complete variable domain, with remaining parts taken from reference TRBV7-2 and TRBJ1-4, reads GAGVSQSPSNKVTEKGKDVELRCDPISGHTALYWYRQSLGQGLEFLIYFQGNSAPDKSGLPSDRFSAERTGGSVSTLTIQRTQQEDSAVYLCASSLYRTTNEKLFFGSGTQLSVL.

The table lists this clonotype with many counts. This chain joins TRBV10-3 and TRBJ1-1, with D uncertain. Germline CDR1 is ENHRY and CDR2 is SYGVKD. V dropped 3 bases and J dropped 1 base, with 6 bases sitting between them. The CDR3 sequence is 13 residues long. The CDR3 region has the DNA TGTGCCATCAGTGACACCTCGAACACTGAAGCTTTCTTT. Translation gives CAISDTSNTEAFF.

This clonotype was observed many times. This chain links TRBV14 with TRBJ1-4; 8 bases fit TRBD1. From germline, CDR1 is SGHDN and CDR2 FVKESK. V gave up 4 bases and J gave up 4 bases; unmatched junction bases: 11. The length of the CDR3 is 17 residues. CDR3 amino acids: CASSLGQGGRNNEKLFF. The DNA of the CDR3 is TGTGCCAGCAGCCTTGGACAGGGCGGAAGAAATAATGAAAAACTGTTTTTT.

This clonotype was observed a handful of times. A much bigger clone sits one base away, suggesting this may be a read error. This rearrangement joins TRBV3-1 to TRBJ2-3; D is unresolved. The CDR3 contains 14 residues. The V gene lost 4 bases and the J gene lost 2 bases, with 10 bases spanning the gap. Germline CDR1 reads LGHDT; CDR2 reads YNNKEL (reference sequence). CDR3 nucleotides: TGTGCCAGCAGCCCCGTAAGGAACACAGATACGCAGTATTTT. It is translated as CASSPVRNTDTQYF.

This clonotype was detected many times. The CDR3 here is CASSWSGKAYGYTF. The DNA of the CDR3 is TGTGCCAGCAGTTGGTCAGGGAAGGCCTATGGCTACACCTTC. The rearrangement joins TRBV12-3 or TRBV12-4 to TRBJ1-2; D is perhaps TRBD1 (5 bases). The V and J ends lost 4 bases and 4 bases respectively, with 13 bases between them. CDR3 length equals 14 residues.

This chain connects TRBV11-3 to TRBJ2-2, with TRBD2 identical over 9 bases. The junction had 3 bases not matched to a gene; V was cut back by 0 bases and J by 4 bases. The V gene's germline CDR1 is SGHNT and CDR2 YENEEA. This CDR3 spans 16 amino acids. CDR3 in DNA: TGTGCCAGCAGCTTAGACTTAGCGGGAGCCACCGGGGAGCTGTTTTTT. Amino acid sequence: CASSLDLAGATGELFF.

This clonotype occurred many times. The J gene is TRBJ2-2, the V gene TRBV7-2; D is ambiguous. Germline assignment: CDR1 SGHTA and CDR2 FQGNSA. This CDR3 has 13 residues. Trimming stripped 0 bases from V and 5 bases from J, with 4 bases between. DNA of the CDR3: TGTGCCAGCAGCTTAGCCCAGACCGGGGAGCTGTTTTTT. Its protein product is CASSLAQTGELFF.

The sample holds many counts of this clonotype. The chain joins TRBV4-2 to TRBJ2-2; D is possibly TRBD2 (7 bases). There are 16 residues in the CDR3. Trimming left V 4 bases short and J 4 bases short, with 16 bases between. Germline assignment: CDR1 LGHNA and CDR2 YNFKEQ. In DNA form, the CDR3 reads TGTGCCAGCAGCCGCCCAGGGGTAGCGGGCACCGGGGAGCTGTTTTTT. The encoded protein is CASSRPGVAGTGELFF.

This clonotype was observed at least ten times. This rearrangement joins TRBV5-1 to TRBJ1-1; D not resolved. The CDR3 is 13 amino acids. V lost 5 bases and J 0 bases, leaving 8 bases between the germline ends. Germline lookup yields CDR1 SGHRS and CDR2 YFSETQ. CDR3 sequence: CASRRLMNTEAFF. DNA for the CDR3: TGCGCCAGCAGACGACTGATGAACACTGAAGCTTTCTTT.

In its sample, this clonotype was seen many times. The CDR3 reads CASSPSRGARELFF. The CDR3 bases are TGTGCCAGCAGCCCCTCCCGGGGAGCCCGGGAGCTGTTTTTT. The rearrangement joins TRBV7-2 to TRBJ2-2; D is possibly TRBD2 (5 bases). The CDR3 runs to 14 residues. Germline CDR1 is SGHTA and CDR2 is FQGNSA. V gave up 5 bases and J gave up 9 bases, with 16 bases separating them.

This clonotype has a count of ten or more. The gene calls are TRBV7-2 and TRBJ2-1; 7 bases are a match to TRBD1. The CDR3 runs 13 residues. Germline V gene lookup returns CDR1 SGHTA and CDR2 FQGNSA. V lost 1 base to trimming and J lost 10 bases; unmatched junction nucleotides: 4. CDR3 DNA sequence: TGTGCCAGCAGCTTAGTTCGACAGGGCGAGCAGTTCTTC. It translates to CASSLVRQGEQFF. The full variable domain, its missing parts supplied by reference TRBV7-2 and TRBJ2-1, is GAGVSQSPSNKVTEKGKDVELRCDPISGHTALYWYRQSLGQGLEFLIYFQGNSAPDKSGLPSDRFSAERTGGSVSTLTIQRTQQEDSAVYLCASSLVRQGEQFFGPGTRLTVL.

This clonotype was detected many times. The rearrangement links TRBV7-9 to TRBJ2-2; the D gene is possibly TRBD1 (5 bases). CDR3 length equals 14 residues. V was clipped by 1 base and J by 4 bases, with 7 bases between them. CDR1 is SEHNR, CDR2 FQNEAQ, per germline (reference sequence). The CDR3 DNA sequence: TGTGCCAGCAGCTTAGGGACAATCACCGGGGAGCTGTTTTTT. It encodes CASSLGTITGELFF. The full variable domain, in which reference TRBV7-9 and TRBJ2-2 provide the parts outside the CDR3, is DTGVSQNPRHKITKRGQNVTFRCDPISEHNRLYWYRQTLGQGPEFLTYFQNEAQLEKSRLLSDRFSAERPKGSFSTLEIQRTEQGDSAMYLCASSLGTITGELFFGEGSRLTVL.

This clonotype was found many times. This rearrangement joins TRBV7-9 to TRBJ2-2; either TRBD1 or TRBD2 may fit D (6 bases each). CDR1 SEHNR and CDR2 FQNEAQ come from the germline V gene (reference sequence). Trimming left V 1 base short and J 0 bases short, with 15 bases between. This CDR3 comprises 18 residues. The CDR3, as DNA: TGTGCCAGCAGCTTAGTTGGCAGGGGACTGGCGAACACCGGGGAGCTGTTTTTT. This sequence encodes CASSLVGRGLANTGELFF.

CDR3 in DNA: TGCAGCGTACTAGGCCTGGCTAGCGGGGGGGCCAGCATTCAGTACTTC. Its protein product is CSVLGLASGGASIQYF. The chain links TRBV29-1 to TRBJ2-4, with 12 bases aligning to TRBD2. The V segment lost 6 bases and the J segment 9 bases; nucleotides outside the gene matches: 15. The CDR3 runs to 16 residues. Germline assignment: CDR1 SQVTM and CDR2 ANQGSEA.

In its sample, this clonotype was seen many times. The V and J genes are TRBV20-1 and TRBJ2-3; 8 positions match TRBD2. This CDR3 contains 14 residues. V dropped 6 bases and J dropped 5; count of bases not matched to a gene: 10. CDR1 and CDR2 from the germline V gene are DFQATT and SNEGSKA (reference sequence). CDR3 protein: CSAGGLGVEDTQYF. Written as DNA, the CDR3 is TGCAGTGCCGGGGGACTAGGGGTTGAAGATACGCAGTATTTT.

The table lists this clonotype with many counts. V is TRBV7-9 and J is TRBJ2-3; D tentatively fits TRBD1 or TRBD2 (5 bases each). The CDR3 totals 13 residues. V was shortened by 4 bases and J by 4 bases, with 9 bases between the two germline ends. CDR1 SEHNR and CDR2 FQNEAQ come from the germline V gene (reference sequence). In DNA, the CDR3 is TGTGCCAGCAGCTCAAGAGGGGCAGATACGCAGTATTTT. Amino acids: CASSSRGADTQYF.

Many counts were recorded for this clonotype. CDR3 amino acids: CAISAKETQYF. The DNA for the CDR3 is TGTGCCATCAGTGCAAAAGAGACCCAGTACTTC. The chain links TRBV10-3 to TRBJ2-5; no clear D gene. Germline V gene data show CDR1 as ENHRY and CDR2 as SYGVKD. This CDR3 is built from 11 residues. Trimming took 4 bases from V and 3 from J, leaving 3 bases between them.

V gene TRBV6-6 combines with J gene TRBJ1-3, with D perhaps matching TRBD1 (6 bases). V shed 5 bases and J shed 12 bases, with 26 bases lying between them. Germline V lookup: CDR1 MNHNY, CDR2 SVGAGI (reference sequence). The CDR3 extends over 16 amino acids. The CDR3 region is CASSKQGFASGKNIYF. CDR3 in DNA: TGTGCCAGCAGTAAACAGGGATTCGCTTCTGGAAAAAACATATATTTT.